At least ten counts were recorded for the clone carrying this TCR beta chain. The antigen remains unidentified. This sample was included in a study of human T cells and chemical hapten exposure. Study-wide results and limits: Patch test scores rose with PT1 expanded TCR counts, a positive correlation. Sensitization with DPC brought no change to TCRs above 1 in 1000 in frequency.

CDR3 size: 15 residues. In germline, CDR1 is SGDLS, CDR2 YYNGEE. V gave up 0 bases and J gave up 3 bases, with 12 bases separating them. Individual cDNA molecules had unique molecular identifiers attached to them by the library. A single record per CDR3 protein comes from TCRdb applying MiXCR to the RACE reads. Of about 260,000 distinct CDR3 sequences in the sample, about 9.4% were seen once. The time point was: pre-sensitization, week 0. Treatment defined: therapeutic diphenylcyclopropenone sensitization with weekly scalp DPC. This TCR derives from a middle-aged woman with alopecia areata. Some clones in this sample may be carry-over from other donors' samples. Sequencing was performed on whole blood, taken in connection with sensitization to the hapten diphenylcyclopropenone (DPC). The rearrangement links TRBV9 to TRBJ2-5; D not certain. The CDR3 coding sequence is TGTGCCAGCAGCGTAGGAGACGAGCCCAAAGAGACCCAGTACTTC. This sequence encodes CASSVGDEPKETQYF.